This paragraph covers one TCR beta chain sequence. The record originates from a study of cytomegalovirus exposure and HLA in healthy donors. Study at large: In terms of ancestry, the Caucasian-associated cluster contained roughly 80% of the approximately 380 genotyped donors.

This PCR relied on a set of 60 Vbeta primers and 13 Jbeta primers. Profiled with immunoSEQ multiplex PCR; TCRdb holds only in-frame clones, not every one. The repertoire consists of 200,000 to 250,000 clones, with just over 75% occurring once and the leading ten covering roughly 2.5%. The germline gives CDR1 MDHEN, CDR2 SYDVKM. The CDR3 has 14 residues. The trim removed 5 bases at V and 4 bases at J, leaving 7 bases unmatched. V usage is TRBV28 and J usage is TRBJ1-2; 7 bases line up with TRBD1. This TCR came from a woman aged 55-69 years in good health and CMV-seropositive. Sequenced: PBMCs. The CDR3 reads CASSHRQGSYGYTF. CDR3 DNA: TGTGCCAGCAGTCACCGACAGGGTAGCTATGGCTACACCTTC.